These 21 T cell receptor beta chains share one sample of origin, sequenced in a study of T cell changes during pregnancy in multiple sclerosis. Sequencing was performed with immunoSEQ multiplex PCR; in TCRdb, only in-frame clones are kept and a portion is missing. The profile shows tens of thousands of clones, roughly 96% of them singletons. Sequenced here: peripheral blood, sampled in the second trimester of pregnancy. All receptors derive from a female donor with multiple sclerosis, enrolled in a pregnancy study.

This clone was seen more than once but under ten times. The chain employs TRBV4-3 and TRBJ1-4; 7 nucleotides agree with TRBD1. Germline-derived CDR1 and CDR2 are LGHNA and YSLEER. The CDR3 is 15 residues long. V lost 4 bases, J lost 5 bases, and 7 bases stayed unmatched. Here the CDR3 reads CASSLQTGRNEKLFF. CDR3 nucleotide sequence: TGCGCCAGCAGCCTTCAGACAGGGAGGAATGAAAAACTGTTTTTT.

This chain uses TRBV7-6 with TRBJ2-3; D is uncertain. From germline, CDR1 is SGHVS and CDR2 FNYEAQ. The CDR3 contains 14 residues. The germline V and J ends were trimmed by 1 base and 2 bases, with 7 bases remaining between them. The CDR3 reads CASSLVTNTDTQYF. The CDR3 nucleotides read TGTGCCAGCAGCTTAGTCACTAACACAGATACGCAGTATTTT.

This chain links TRBV10-2 with TRBJ2-2, with D perhaps TRBD2 (6 bases). CDR3 size: 13 residues. From germline, CDR1 is WSHSY and CDR2 SAAADI. V lost 5 bases to trimming and J lost 5 bases, with 9 bases between them. The CDR3 loop reads CASSQGTTGELFF. As DNA, the CDR3 is TGCGCCAGCAGTCAAGGGACTACCGGGGAGCTGTTTTTT.

CDR3 DNA: TGTGCCAGCAGCCCCAACAGGGGGAGCAATCAGCCCCAGCATTTT. It translates to CASSPNRGSNQPQHF. The V gene is TRBV7-8, the J gene TRBJ1-5; 8 bases align to TRBD1. CDR1 SGHVS and CDR2 FQNEAQ come from the germline V gene. V lost 5 bases to trimming and J lost 1 base; unmatched junction nucleotides: 4. The CDR3 runs 15 residues.

The chain uses TRBV7-2 and TRBJ2-1; 8 positions match TRBD1. J gave up 7 bases and V 4 bases, and 0 bases lay outside the gene matches. The germline CDR1 and CDR2 sequences are SGHTA and FQGNSA. The CDR3 runs 12 residues. The CDR3 nucleotides are TGTGCCAGCAGCTGGACAGGGAATGAGCAGTTCTTC. This codes for CASSWTGNEQFF.

This clone was seen only once. The rearrangement joins TRBV4-1 to TRBJ2-1; 7 nucleotides align to TRBD2. Germline CDR1 and CDR2: MGHRA and YSYEKL. The J segment lost 7 bases and the V segment lost 0 bases, leaving 12 bases of the junction unmatched. This CDR3 has 17 amino acids. The CDR3 reads CASSQEKELAGRNEQFF. The CDR3 DNA follows: TGCGCCAGCAGCCAAGAAAAGGAGTTAGCGGGTAGGAATGAGCAGTTCTTC.

Notes on this clone: Distinct nucleotide sequences in the sample also encode this CDR3. The rearrangement uses TRBV29-1 and TRBJ2-7; the match to TRBD1 covers 9 bases. This CDR3 is built from 13 residues. V lost 7 bases, J lost 0 bases, and 4 bases stayed unmatched. CDR1 is SQVTM and CDR2 is ANQGSEA in the germline V gene. The CDR3 nucleotides are TGCAGCGCTGGGGACAGGGTCTCCTACGAGCAGTACTTC. Its protein product is CSAGDRVSYEQYF.

The chain links TRBV7-9 to TRBJ2-7; 10 bases are a match to TRBD2. J lost 4 bases, V lost 5 bases, and 5 bases had no gene match. This CDR3 is 14 amino acids long. Germline V lookup: CDR1 SEHNR, CDR2 FQNEAQ (reference sequence). The CDR3 loop is CASSRAGGPYEQYF. Here the CDR3 DNA reads TGTGCCAGCAGCCGAGCGGGAGGGCCGTACGAGCAGTACTTC.

The chain recombines TRBV30 with TRBJ2-7; TRBD2 aligns across 11 bases. The germline V gene has CDR1 GTSNPN and CDR2 SVGIG (reference sequence). V dropped 3 bases and J dropped 2; count of bases not matched to a gene: 6. The CDR3 is 15 residues long. In DNA, the CDR3 is TGTGCCTGGAGCTTCCTAGCGGGAGGCCCCTACGAGCAGTACTTC. Translated, it gives CAWSFLAGGPYEQYF.

This rearrangement joins TRBV19 to TRBJ2-7; 9 bases map to TRBD2. The J segment lost 6 bases and the V segment lost 3 bases, leaving 9 bases of the junction unmatched. The germline CDR1 and CDR2 sequences are LNHDA and SQIVND (reference sequence). The CDR3 covers 15 residues. CDR3 protein: CASSISAGGHLEQYF. CDR3 coding DNA: TGTGCCAGTAGTATCTCGGCGGGAGGGCATCTCGAGCAGTACTTC.

This clone was picked up one time. The genes are TRBV9 and TRBJ2-1; D is perhaps TRBD1 (6 bases). This CDR3 is built from 15 residues. Germline CDR1 is SGDLS and CDR2 is YYNGEE. V shed 0 bases and J shed 5 bases, with 12 bases lying between them. The CDR3 DNA is TGTGCCAGCAGCGTAGTTGGGACACCGAACAATGAGCAGTTCTTC. Protein sequence: CASSVVGTPNNEQFF.

V usage is TRBV4-2 and J usage is TRBJ2-1; no definite D call. Germline-derived CDR1 and CDR2 are LGHNA and YNFKEQ. The V end was cut by 2 bases, the J end by 6 bases, with 20 bases between. This CDR3 is built from 17 residues. The CDR3 DNA sequence: TGTGCCAGCAGCCAAAACACTATGGGTACCCACCCCAATGAGCAGTTCTTC. Its protein product is CASSQNTMGTHPNEQFF.

This chain uses TRBV4-1 with TRBJ2-1; D might be TRBD2 (6 bases). This CDR3 comprises 14 residues. The ends were cut back, 8 bases at V and 4 bases at J, with 15 bases in the middle. Germline CDR1 MGHRA, CDR2 YSYEKL. This CDR3 is CASRGLPGYNEQFF. The CDR3 nucleotides read TGCGCCAGCCGGGGACTCCCGGGGTACAATGAGCAGTTCTTC.

CDR3 DNA sequence: TGTGCCAGCAGCGGGACAGGGTACCTTACCGAGCAGTACTTC. Protein: CASSGTGYLTEQYF. The chain employs TRBV25-1 and TRBJ2-7; 9 bases are shared with TRBD1. Losses at the gene ends were 6 bases for V and 6 bases for J; bases not matched to a gene: 9. Germline V gene lookup returns CDR1 MGHDK and CDR2 SYGVNS. The CDR3 is 14 amino acids.

The chain has TRBV5-1 and TRBJ1-1; no reliable D call. CDR3 size: 13 residues. In germline, CDR1 is SGHRS, CDR2 YFSETQ. Trimming took 4 bases from V and 0 from J, leaving 7 bases between them. Here the CDR3 DNA reads TGCGCCAGCAGCCCCCTCCTGAACACTGAAGCTTTCTTT. This sequence encodes CASSPLLNTEAFF.

The chain carries TRBV9 and TRBJ2-3, with 9 nucleotides matching TRBD2. V lost 2 bases and J lost 4; bases outside the gene matches: 5. The CDR3 is 15 residues long. Germline loops: CDR1 SGDLS, CDR2 YYNGEE. Here the CDR3 DNA reads TGTGCCAGCAGCGTTAGCGGGAGCGCCGCAGATACGCAGTATTTT. Translated, it gives CASSVSGSAADTQYF.

The genes are TRBV5-8 and TRBJ1-1; TRBD1 is a possible D gene (6 bases). CDR3 length: 18 amino acids. V dropped 2 bases and J dropped 0 bases, with 20 bases sitting between them. CDR1 SGHTS and CDR2 YDEGEE come from the germline V gene. CDR3 sequence: CASSFGGAHSYLNTEAFF. In DNA form, the CDR3 reads TGTGCCAGCAGCTTCGGGGGGGCCCACTCATATCTGAACACTGAAGCTTTCTTT.

V usage is TRBV11-2 and J usage is TRBJ2-3; 10 bases are a match to TRBD2. The CDR3 has 16 residues. Germline V gene data show CDR1 as SGHAT and CDR2 as FQNNGV. V was clipped by 3 bases and J by 1 base; unmatched bases: 4. The CDR3 is CASSLGLASGTDTQYF. The CDR3 bases are TGTGCCAGCAGCTTGGGACTAGCGAGCGGCACAGATACGCAGTATTTT. Supplemented by reference TRBV11-2 and TRBJ2-3, the full variable domain reads EAGVAQSPRYKIIEKRQSVAFWCNPISGHATLYWYQQILGQGPKLLIQFQNNGVVDDSQLPKDRFSAERLKGVDSTLKIQPAKLEDSAVYLCASSLGLASGTDTQYFGPGTRLTVL.

The chain is built from TRBV30 and TRBJ1-3; D gene unclear. Per the germline V gene, CDR1 is GTSNPN and CDR2 is SVGIG (reference sequence). The CDR3 contains 15 residues. V was shortened by 1 base and J by 0 bases, with 10 bases between the two germline ends. DNA for the CDR3: TGTGCCTGGAGTGGCCAGGCGATCTCTGGAAACACCATATATTTT. This translates into CAWSGQAISGNTIYF. The full variable domain, its missing parts supplied by reference TRBV30 and TRBJ1-3, is SQTIHQWPATLVQPVGSPLSLECTVEGTSNPNLYWYRQAAGRGLQLLFYSVGIGQISSEVPQNLSASRPQDRQFILSSKKLLLSDSGFYLCAWSGQAISGNTIYFGEGSWLTVV.

The V call is TRBV6-1, the J call TRBJ1-1; D remains unclear. Germline CDR1 MNHNS, CDR2 SASEGT. Trimming pared 2 bases from V and 1 base from J, leaving 5 bases between. The CDR3 sequence is 13 residues long. The CDR3 here is CASSERENTEAFF. The CDR3 bases are TGTGCCAGCAGTGAACGAGAGAACACTGAAGCTTTCTTT.

This rearrangement joins TRBV10-1 to TRBJ2-3; a possible D gene is TRBD2 (5 bases). The CDR3 runs to 14 residues. The V gene lost 6 bases and the J gene lost 5 bases, with 15 bases spanning the gap. The germline CDR1 and CDR2 sequences are WNHNN and SYGVQD (reference sequence). The CDR3 reads CASSPLGSRDTQYF. CDR3 nucleotides: TGCGCCAGCAGCCCACTAGGATCGAGAGATACGCAGTATTTT.